This T cell receptor (beta chain) is drawn from a study of regulatory T cells in long-lasting Graves disease. This clonotype was detected ten times or more. With iRepertoire HTBI primers and Arm-PCR of CDR3 regions, TCR beta libraries were built. TCRdb itself ran the multiplex PCR reads through MiXCR, one entry per CDR3 protein. Of under 300,000 distinct CDR3 sequences in the sample, approximately 16% are singletons; the top ten hold over 20%. Time point described: newly diagnosed GD, antithyroid drugs for less than 3 months. Extracted PBMC RNA gave rise to the TCR library. Those enrolled as patients came out of an endocrinology department in Xi'an, China. The sequence was collected from a female donor with Graves disease. The input for sequencing was peripheral blood mononuclear cells (PBMCs), taken at new diagnosis, from a patient treated with antithyroid drugs.

The chain's CDR3 is CATSGTTRNSPLHF. The CDR3 DNA is TGTGCCACCAGCGGGACAACTAGGAATTCACCCCTCCACTTT. V usage is TRBV15 and J usage is TRBJ1-6; D possibly corresponds to TRBD1 (6 bases). Germline V lookup: CDR1 LNHNV, CDR2 YYDKDF (reference sequence). The CDR3 extends over 14 amino acids. The ends were cut back, 5 bases at V and 7 bases at J, with 12 bases in the middle.